What follows are 6 T cell receptor beta chains derived from one specimen sequenced in a study of PD-1 blockade in mismatch repair-deficient tumors. Clones were sequenced by immunoSEQ multiplex PCR, and TCRdb holds only the in-frame ones, with some missing. The sample carries about 100,000 clones, over 65% recorded once. The sample was peripheral blood, taken roughly 36 weeks after starting pembrolizumab. All receptors derive from an adult with mismatch repair-deficient cancer.

V usage is TRBV9 and J usage is TRBJ2-5; 9 bases match TRBD2. The DNA end favors TRBJ2-7, so the J call may be wrong. CDR3 length: 14 amino acids. CDR1 SGDLS and CDR2 YYNGEE come from the germline V gene. Here the CDR3 DNA reads TGTGCCAGCAGCGGAGTAGCGGGAGAATACGAGCAGTACTTC. Its protein product is CASSGVAGEYEQYF.

This clone was observed a handful of times. V is TRBV7-2 and J is TRBJ1-4; 10 positions match TRBD1. The CDR3 sequence is 14 residues long. Trimming at V came to 4 bases and at J to 7 bases, leaving 3 bases not matched to a gene. The germline V gene has CDR1 SGHTA and CDR2 FQGNSA. In DNA form, the CDR3 reads TGTGCCAGCAGCTCCGGACAGGGGGTTGAAAAACTGTTTTTT. This sequence encodes CASSSGQGVEKLFF.

The V call is TRBV7-9, the J call TRBJ2-3, with D perhaps matching TRBD2 (5 bases). CDR3 length equals 14 residues. Trimming left V 1 base short and J 2 bases short, with 7 bases between. Germline values: CDR1 SEHNR, CDR2 FQNEAQ (reference sequence). The chain's CDR3 is CASSLGTPTDTQYF. The DNA for the CDR3 is TGTGCCAGCAGCTTAGGGACTCCCACAGATACGCAGTATTTT.

V and J are TRBV4-2 and TRBJ2-7; 9 bases agree with TRBD2. Germline values: CDR1 LGHNA, CDR2 YNFKEQ. V shed 0 bases, J shed 3 bases, and the junction held 3 bases outside the gene matches. CDR3 length: 15 residues. The CDR3 DNA follows: TGTGCCAGCAGCCAAGATGAGACTAGCGGCTACGAGCAGTACTTC. Protein sequence: CASSQDETSGYEQYF.

The chain carries TRBV5-8 and TRBJ1-5; 10 bases fit TRBD1. In germline, CDR1 is SGHTS, CDR2 YDEGEE. This CDR3 has 16 amino acids. V was pared by 4 bases and J by 4 bases, with 8 bases of the junction left unmatched. In DNA form, the CDR3 reads TGTGCCAGCAGCCCACTGCCGGGACAGGGGAATCAGCCCCAGCATTTT. Translation gives CASSPLPGQGNQPQHF.

The rearrangement uses TRBV21-1 and TRBJ2-3. TRBV21-1 is a recognized pseudogene. CDR3 size: 15 residues. As DNA, the CDR3 is TGTGCCAGCAGCAAAAGAAGTTGTAGCACAGATACGCAGTATTTT. Protein sequence: CASSKRSCSTDTQYF.